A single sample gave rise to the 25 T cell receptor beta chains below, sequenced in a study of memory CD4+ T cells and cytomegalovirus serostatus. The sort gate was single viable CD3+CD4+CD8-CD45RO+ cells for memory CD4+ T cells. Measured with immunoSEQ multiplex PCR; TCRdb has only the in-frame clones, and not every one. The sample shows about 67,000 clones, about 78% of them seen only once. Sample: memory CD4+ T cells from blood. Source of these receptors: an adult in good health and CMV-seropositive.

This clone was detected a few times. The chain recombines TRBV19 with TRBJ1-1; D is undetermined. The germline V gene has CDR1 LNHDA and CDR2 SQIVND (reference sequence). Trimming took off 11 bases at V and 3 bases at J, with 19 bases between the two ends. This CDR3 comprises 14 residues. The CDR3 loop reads CASILGPGDTEAFF. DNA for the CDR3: TGTGCCTCTATCCTCGGGCCTGGGGACACTGAAGCTTTCTTT.

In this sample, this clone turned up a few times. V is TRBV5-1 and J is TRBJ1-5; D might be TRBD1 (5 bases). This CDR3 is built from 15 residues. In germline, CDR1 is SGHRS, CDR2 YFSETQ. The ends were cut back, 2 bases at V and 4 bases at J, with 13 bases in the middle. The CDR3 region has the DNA TGCGCCAGCAGCTTAGCAGGGAACGCGAATCAGCCCCAGCATTTT. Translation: CASSLAGNANQPQHF. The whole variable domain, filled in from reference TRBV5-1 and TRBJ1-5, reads KAGVTQTPRYLIKTRGQQVTLSCSPISGHRSVSWYQQTPGQGLQFLFEYFSETQRNKGNFPGRFSGRQFSNSRSEMNVSTLELGDSALYLCASSLAGNANQPQHFGDGTRLSIL.

CDR3 amino acids: CASSNSPGQGTEKLFF. The CDR3 nucleotides read TGCGCCAGCAGTAACTCCCCGGGACAGGGCACTGAAAAACTGTTTTTT. The chain is built from TRBV5-1 and TRBJ1-4, with 9 bases matching TRBD1. CDR3 length equals 16 residues. V lost 5 bases and J lost 7; bases outside the gene matches: 12. The germline V gene encodes CDR1 SGHRS and CDR2 YFSETQ.

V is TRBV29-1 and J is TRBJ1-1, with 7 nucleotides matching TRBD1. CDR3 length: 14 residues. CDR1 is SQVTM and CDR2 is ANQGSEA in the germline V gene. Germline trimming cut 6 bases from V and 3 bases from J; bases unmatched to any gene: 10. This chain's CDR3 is CSVGRGGRDTEAFF. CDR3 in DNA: TGCAGCGTAGGAAGAGGGGGCAGGGACACTGAAGCTTTCTTT.

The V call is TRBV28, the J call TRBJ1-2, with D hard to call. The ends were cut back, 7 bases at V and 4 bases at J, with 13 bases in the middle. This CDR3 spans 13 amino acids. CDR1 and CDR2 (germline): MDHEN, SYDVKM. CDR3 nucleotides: TGTGCCAGCACGGGTCCGCTTCTCTATGGCTACACCTTC. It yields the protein CASTGPLLYGYTF.

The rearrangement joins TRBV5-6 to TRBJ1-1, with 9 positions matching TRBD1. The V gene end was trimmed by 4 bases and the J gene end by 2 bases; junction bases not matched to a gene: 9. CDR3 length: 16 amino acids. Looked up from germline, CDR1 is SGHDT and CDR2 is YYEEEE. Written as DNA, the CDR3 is TGTGCCAGCAGCCCAGGGACAGGGCAAGGCAACACTGAAGCTTTCTTT. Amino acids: CASSPGTGQGNTEAFF.

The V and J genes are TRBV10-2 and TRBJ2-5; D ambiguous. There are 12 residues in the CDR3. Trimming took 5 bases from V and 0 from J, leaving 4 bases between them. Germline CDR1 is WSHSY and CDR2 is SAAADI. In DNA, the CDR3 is TGCGCCAGCAGTCAGGACCAAGAGACCCAGTACTTC. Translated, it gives CASSQDQETQYF.

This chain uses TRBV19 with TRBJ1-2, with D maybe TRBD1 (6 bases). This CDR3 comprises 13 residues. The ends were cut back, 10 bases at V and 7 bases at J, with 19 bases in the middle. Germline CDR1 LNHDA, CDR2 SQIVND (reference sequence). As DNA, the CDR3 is TGTGCCACCGCCACCCGGGACACAACTGGCTACACCTTC. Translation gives CATATRDTTGYTF.

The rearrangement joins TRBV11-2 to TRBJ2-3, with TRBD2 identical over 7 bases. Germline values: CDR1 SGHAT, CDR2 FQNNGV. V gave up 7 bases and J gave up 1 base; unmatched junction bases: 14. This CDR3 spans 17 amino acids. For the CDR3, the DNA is TGTGCCAGCAACCCTCGGCGGGGCGGGGGAGGCACAGATACGCAGTATTTT. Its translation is CASNPRRGGGGTDTQYF.

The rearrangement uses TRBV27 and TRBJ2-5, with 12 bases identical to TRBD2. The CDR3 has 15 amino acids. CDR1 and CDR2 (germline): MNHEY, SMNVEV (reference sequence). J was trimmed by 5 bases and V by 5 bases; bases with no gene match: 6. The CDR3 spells CASSPSGGARETQYF. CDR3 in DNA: TGTGCCAGCAGTCCTAGCGGGGGGGCCAGGGAGACCCAGTACTTC.

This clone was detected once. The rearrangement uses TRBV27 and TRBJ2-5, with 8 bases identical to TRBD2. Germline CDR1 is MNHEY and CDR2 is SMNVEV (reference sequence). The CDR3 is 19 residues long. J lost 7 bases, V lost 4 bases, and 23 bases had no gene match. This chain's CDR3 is CASSSLEGGGGSNSRTQYF. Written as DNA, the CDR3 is TGTGCCAGCAGTTCTCTCGAGGGAGGCGGGGGGTCGAATAGTCGGACCCAGTACTTC.

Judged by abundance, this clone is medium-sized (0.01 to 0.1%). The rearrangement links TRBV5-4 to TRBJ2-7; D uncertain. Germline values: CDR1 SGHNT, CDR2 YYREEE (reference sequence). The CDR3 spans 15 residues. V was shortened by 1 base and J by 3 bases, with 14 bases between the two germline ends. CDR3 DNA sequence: TGTGCCAGCAGCTTGATGGGGTCTTCAGACTACGAGCAGTACTTC. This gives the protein CASSLMGSSDYEQYF. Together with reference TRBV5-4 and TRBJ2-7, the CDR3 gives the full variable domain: ETGVTQSPTHLIKTRGQQVTLRCSSQSGHNTVSWYQQALGQGPQFIFQYYREEENGRGNFPPRFSGLQFPNYSSELNVNALELDDSALYLCASSLMGSSDYEQYFGPGTRLTVT.

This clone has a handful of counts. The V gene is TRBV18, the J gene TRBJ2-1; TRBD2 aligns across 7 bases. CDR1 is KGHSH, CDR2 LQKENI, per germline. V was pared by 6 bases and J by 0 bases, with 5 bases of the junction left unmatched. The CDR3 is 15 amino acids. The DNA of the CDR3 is TGTGCCAGCTCTCTAGCGGCCAACTCCTACAATGAGCAGTTCTTC. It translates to CASSLAANSYNEQFF.

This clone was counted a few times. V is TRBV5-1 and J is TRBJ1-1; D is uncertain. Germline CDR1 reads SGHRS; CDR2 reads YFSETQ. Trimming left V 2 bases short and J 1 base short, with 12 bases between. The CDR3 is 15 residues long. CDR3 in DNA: TGCGCCAGCAGCTTAGACGGCAGAACGAACACTGAAGCTTTCTTT. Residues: CASSLDGRTNTEAFF.

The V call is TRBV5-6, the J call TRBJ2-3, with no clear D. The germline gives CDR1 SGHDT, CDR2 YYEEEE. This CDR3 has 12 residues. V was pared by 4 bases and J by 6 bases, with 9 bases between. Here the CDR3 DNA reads TGTGCCAGCAGCCCCTGGGGTGATACGCAGTATTTT. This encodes CASSPWGDTQYF.

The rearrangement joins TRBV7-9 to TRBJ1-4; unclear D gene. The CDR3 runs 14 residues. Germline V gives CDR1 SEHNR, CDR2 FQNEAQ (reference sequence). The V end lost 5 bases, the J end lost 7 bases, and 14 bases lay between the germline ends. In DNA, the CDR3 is TGTGCCAGCAGCCCTTCTGGACTCGGTGAAAAACTGTTTTTT. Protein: CASSPSGLGEKLFF.

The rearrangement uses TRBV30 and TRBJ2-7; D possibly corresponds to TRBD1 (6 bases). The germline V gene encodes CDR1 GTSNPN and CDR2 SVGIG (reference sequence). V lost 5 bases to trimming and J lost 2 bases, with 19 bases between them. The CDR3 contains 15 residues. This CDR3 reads CAWAGTPVQTYEQYF. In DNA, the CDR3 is TGTGCCTGGGCCGGGACACCCGTACAAACCTACGAGCAGTACTTC.

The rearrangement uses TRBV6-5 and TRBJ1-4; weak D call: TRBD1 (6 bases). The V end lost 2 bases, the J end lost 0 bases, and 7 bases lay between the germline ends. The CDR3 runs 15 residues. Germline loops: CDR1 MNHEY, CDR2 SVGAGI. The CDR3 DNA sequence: TGTGCCAGCAGTTACGACAGGACAACTAATGAAAAACTGTTTTTT. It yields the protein CASSYDRTTNEKLFF.

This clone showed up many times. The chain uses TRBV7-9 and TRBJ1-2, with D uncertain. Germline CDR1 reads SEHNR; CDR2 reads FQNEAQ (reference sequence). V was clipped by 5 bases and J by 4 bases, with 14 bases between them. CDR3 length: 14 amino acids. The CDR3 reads CASSRSGVGYGYTF. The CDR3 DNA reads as TGTGCCAGCAGCCGCAGCGGGGTTGGCTATGGCTACACCTTC.

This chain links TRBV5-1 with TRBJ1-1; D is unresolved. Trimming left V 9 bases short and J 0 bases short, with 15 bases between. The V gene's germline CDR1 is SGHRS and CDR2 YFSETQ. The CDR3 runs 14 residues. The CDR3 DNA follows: TGCGCCACCAGGACGGGTACTATGAACACTGAAGCTTTCTTT. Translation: CATRTGTMNTEAFF.

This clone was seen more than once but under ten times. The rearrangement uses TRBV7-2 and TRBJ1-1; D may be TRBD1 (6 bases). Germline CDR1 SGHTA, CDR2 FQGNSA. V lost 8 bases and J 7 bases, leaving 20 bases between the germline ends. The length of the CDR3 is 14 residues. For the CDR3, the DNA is TGTGCCAGCCTTCGGGACACGGGACATCTTGAAGCTTTCTTT. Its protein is CASLRDTGHLEAFF.

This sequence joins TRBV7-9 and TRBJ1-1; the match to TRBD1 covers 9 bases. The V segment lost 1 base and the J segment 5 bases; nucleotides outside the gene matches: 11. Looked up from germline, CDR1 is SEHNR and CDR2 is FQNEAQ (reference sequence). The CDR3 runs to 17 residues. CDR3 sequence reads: CASSLGVGQGIRTEAFF. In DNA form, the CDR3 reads TGTGCCAGCAGCTTAGGAGTGGGACAGGGAATTAGGACTGAAGCTTTCTTT.

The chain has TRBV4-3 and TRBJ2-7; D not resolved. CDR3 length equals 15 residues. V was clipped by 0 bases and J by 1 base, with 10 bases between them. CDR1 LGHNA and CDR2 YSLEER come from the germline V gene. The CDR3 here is CASSQDPSMSYEQYF. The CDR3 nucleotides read TGCGCCAGCAGCCAAGACCCTAGTATGTCCTACGAGCAGTACTTC.

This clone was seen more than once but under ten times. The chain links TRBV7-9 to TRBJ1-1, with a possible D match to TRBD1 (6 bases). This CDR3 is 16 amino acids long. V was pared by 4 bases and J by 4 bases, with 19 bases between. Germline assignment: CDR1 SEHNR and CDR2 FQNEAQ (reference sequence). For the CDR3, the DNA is TGTGCCAGCAGCTCACACTACCTACAGGGCGTCACTGAAGCTTTCTTT. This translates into CASSSHYLQGVTEAFF. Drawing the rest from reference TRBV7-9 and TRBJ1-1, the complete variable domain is DTGVSQNPRHKITKRGQNVTFRCDPISEHNRLYWYRQTLGQGPEFLTYFQNEAQLEKSRLLSDRFSAERPKGSFSTLEIQRTEQGDSAMYLCASSSHYLQGVTEAFFGQGTRLTVV.

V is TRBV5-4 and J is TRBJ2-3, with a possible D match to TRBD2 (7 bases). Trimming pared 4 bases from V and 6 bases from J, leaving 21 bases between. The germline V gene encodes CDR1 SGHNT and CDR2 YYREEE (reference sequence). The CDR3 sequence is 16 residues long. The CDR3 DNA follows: TGTGCCAGCAGCCTCAATCGGGGGGCAATAGTGGATACGCAGTATTTT. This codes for CASSLNRGAIVDTQYF.